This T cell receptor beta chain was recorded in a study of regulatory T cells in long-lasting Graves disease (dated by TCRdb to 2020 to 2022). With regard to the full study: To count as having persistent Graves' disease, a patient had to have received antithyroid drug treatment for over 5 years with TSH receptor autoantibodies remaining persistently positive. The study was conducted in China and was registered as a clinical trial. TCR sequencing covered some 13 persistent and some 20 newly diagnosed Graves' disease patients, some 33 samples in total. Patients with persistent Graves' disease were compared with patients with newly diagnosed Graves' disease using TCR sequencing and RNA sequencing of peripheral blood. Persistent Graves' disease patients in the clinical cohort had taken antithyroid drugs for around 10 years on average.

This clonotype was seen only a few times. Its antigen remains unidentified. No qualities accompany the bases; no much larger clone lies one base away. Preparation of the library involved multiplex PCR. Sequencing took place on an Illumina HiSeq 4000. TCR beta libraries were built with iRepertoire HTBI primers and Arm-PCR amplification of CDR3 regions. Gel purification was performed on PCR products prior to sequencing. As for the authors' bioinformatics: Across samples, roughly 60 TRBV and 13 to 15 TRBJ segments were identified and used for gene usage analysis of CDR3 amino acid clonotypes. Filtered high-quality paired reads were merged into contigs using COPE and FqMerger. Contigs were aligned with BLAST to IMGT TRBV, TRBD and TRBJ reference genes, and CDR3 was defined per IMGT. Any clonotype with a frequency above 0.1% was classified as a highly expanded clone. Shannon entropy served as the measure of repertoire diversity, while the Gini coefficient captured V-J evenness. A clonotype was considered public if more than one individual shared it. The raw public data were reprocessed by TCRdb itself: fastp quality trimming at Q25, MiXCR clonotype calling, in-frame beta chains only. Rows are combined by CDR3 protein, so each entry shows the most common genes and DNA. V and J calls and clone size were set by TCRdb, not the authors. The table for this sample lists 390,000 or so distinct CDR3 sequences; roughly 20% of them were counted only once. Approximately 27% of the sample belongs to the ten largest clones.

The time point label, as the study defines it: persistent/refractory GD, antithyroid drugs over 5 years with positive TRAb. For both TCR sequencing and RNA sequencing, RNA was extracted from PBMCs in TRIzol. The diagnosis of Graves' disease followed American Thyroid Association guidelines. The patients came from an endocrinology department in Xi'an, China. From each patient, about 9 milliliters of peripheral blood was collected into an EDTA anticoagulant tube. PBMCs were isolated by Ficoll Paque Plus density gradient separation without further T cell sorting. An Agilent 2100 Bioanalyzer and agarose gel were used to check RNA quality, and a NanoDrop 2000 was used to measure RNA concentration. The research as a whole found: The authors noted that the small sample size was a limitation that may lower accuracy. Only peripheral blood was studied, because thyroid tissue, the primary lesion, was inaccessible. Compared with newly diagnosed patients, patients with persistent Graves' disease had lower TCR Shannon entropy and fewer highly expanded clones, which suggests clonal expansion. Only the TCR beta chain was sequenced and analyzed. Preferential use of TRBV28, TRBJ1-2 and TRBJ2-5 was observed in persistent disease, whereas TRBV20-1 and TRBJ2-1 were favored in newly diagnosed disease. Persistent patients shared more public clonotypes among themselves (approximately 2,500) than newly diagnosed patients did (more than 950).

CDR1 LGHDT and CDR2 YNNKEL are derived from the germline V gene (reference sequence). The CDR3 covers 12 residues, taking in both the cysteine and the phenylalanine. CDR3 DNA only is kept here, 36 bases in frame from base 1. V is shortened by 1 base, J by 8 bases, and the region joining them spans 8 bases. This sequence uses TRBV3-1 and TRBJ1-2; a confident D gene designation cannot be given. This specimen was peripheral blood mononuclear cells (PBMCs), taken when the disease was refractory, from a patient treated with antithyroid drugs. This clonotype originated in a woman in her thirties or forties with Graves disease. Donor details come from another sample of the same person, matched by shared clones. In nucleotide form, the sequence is TGTGCCAGCAGCCAAGGTGTACAGGGCTACACCTTC. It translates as CASSQGVQGYTF.